What follows describes a single TCR beta chain. This sample includes further DNA sequences coding for the same CDR3. This specimen comes from a study of blood T cell repertoires in COVID-19. Study context: Specimens from acute and convalescent COVID-19 originated in the United States, Italy and Spain. Sources were T cells, B-cell-depleted T cells, or PBMCs; the material itself was cDNA or gDNA.

Data came from immunoSEQ multiplex PCR; TCRdb stores just in-frame clones and leaves some out. The table records some 100,000 clones, about 80% of them present only once. The sequenced material came from peripheral blood. The TCR originated in a woman between 70 and 85 years old with acute or convalescent COVID-19.

DNA for the CDR3: TGTGCCAGTAGTATGGGGCAGGGCTCTCAGCCCCAGCATTTT. It yields the protein CASSMGQGSQPQHF. V usage is TRBV19 and J usage is TRBJ1-5; D is possibly TRBD1 (5 bases). Germline V gives CDR1 LNHDA, CDR2 SQIVND (reference sequence). V was shortened by 3 bases and J by 6 bases, with 12 bases between the two germline ends. The CDR3 is 14 amino acids. Combining the CDR3 with reference TRBV19 and TRBJ1-5 gives the whole variable domain DGGITQSPKYLFRKEGQNVTLSCEQNLNHDAMYWYRQDPGQGLRLIYYSQIVNDFQKGDIAEGYSVSREKKESFPLTVTSAQKNPTAFYLCASSMGQGSQPQHFGDGTRLSIL.